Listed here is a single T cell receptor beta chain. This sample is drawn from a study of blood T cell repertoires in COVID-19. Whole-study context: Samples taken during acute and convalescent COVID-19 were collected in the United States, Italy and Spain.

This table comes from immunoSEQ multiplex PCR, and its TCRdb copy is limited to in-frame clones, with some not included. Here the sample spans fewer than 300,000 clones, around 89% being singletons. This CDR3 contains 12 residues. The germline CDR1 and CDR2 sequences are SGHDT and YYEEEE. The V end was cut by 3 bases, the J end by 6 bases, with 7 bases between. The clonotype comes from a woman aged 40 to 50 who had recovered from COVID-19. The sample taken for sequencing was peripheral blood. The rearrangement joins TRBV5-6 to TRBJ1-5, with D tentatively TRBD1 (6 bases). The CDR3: CASSSGVQPQHF. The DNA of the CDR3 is TGTGCCAGCAGCTCAGGGGTTCAGCCCCAGCATTTT.